This paragraph covers one TCR beta chain sequence. The data were obtained in a study of blood T cell repertoires in COVID-19. Trimming took off 5 bases at V and 1 base at J, with 13 bases between the two ends. Germline values: CDR1 SGHDT, CDR2 YYEEEE. The CDR3 has 15 amino acids. Grouping used clinical history reported by participants in a survey and questionnaire. Here immunoSEQ multiplex PCR was the method, and the copy in TCRdb shows in-frame clones only, minus some. In the table there are under 350,000 clones, over 85% of which are singletons. This sequence originates from a woman aged 55-69 years who had recovered from COVID-19. The material sequenced was PBMCs or T cells enriched from blood (not recorded which). The chain joins TRBV5-6 to TRBJ1-5, with a possible D match to TRBD1 (6 bases). The CDR3 DNA is TGTGCCAGCAGTATACAGGGCATAAGCAATCAGCCCCAGCATTTT. This encodes CASSIQGISNQPQHF. Supplemented by reference TRBV5-6 and TRBJ1-5, the full variable domain reads DAGVTQSPTHLIKTRGQQVTLRCSPKSGHDTVSWYQQALGQGPQFIFQYYEEEERQRGNFPDRFSGHQFPNYSSELNVNALLLGDSALYLCASSIQGISNQPQHFGDGTRLSIL.